This entry lists 26 T cell receptor beta chains sequenced from one sample in a study of molecular identifiers for immune sequencing clone quantification. TCRdb recomputed calls from the PCR reads with MiXCR, one row per CDR3 protein. Of about 640,000 distinct CDR3 sequences in the sample, about 20% were seen once. Material for sequencing was naive CD8+ T cells from blood, with Jurkat cell RNA spiked in. The subset here: FACS-sorted CD8+CD4-CCR7+CD45RA+ naive T cells. The receptors were sampled from a human donor in good health. Some libraries in this study had Jurkat cell RNA spiked in.

Remarks on this clonotype: The conserved closing phenylalanine or tryptophan is absent in this CDR3, likely reflecting a read error. CDR3 coding DNA: TGTGCCACCAGCACGGGACAGGGTATGAACGGGGAGCTGTTTCTT. Protein product: CATSTGQGMNGELFL. This chain connects TRBV15 to TRBJ2-2, with TRBD1 identical over 9 bases. Germline V gene data show CDR1 as LNHNV and CDR2 as YYDKDF (reference sequence). Trimming removed 4 bases from V and 7 bases from J; junction bases left unmatched: 7. The CDR3 contains 15 residues.

This sequence joins TRBV28 and TRBJ2-3; tentatively, D is TRBD2 (5 bases). Per the germline V gene, CDR1 is MDHEN and CDR2 is SYDVKM. The CDR3 runs to 16 residues. Trimming removed 5 bases at V and 7 bases at J, with 22 bases between. The CDR3 is CASSGPKSRAVYTQYF. The CDR3, as DNA: TGTGCCAGCAGTGGTCCGAAGTCGAGAGCGGTGTATACGCAGTATTTT. Full variable domain (missing parts from reference TRBV28 and TRBJ2-3): DVKVTQSSRYLVKRTGEKVFLECVQDMDHENMFWYRQDPGLGLRLIYFSYDVKMKEKGDIPEGYSVSREKKERFSLILESASTNQTSMYLCASSGPKSRAVYTQYFGPGTRLTVL.

A word on this clonotype: One junction end disagrees with the germline gene, perhaps due to a read error. The V call is TRBV20-1, the J call TRBJ2-7; TRBD2 matches 11 bases. Germline assignment: CDR1 DFQATT and CDR2 SNEGSKA (reference sequence). The CDR3 is 15 amino acids. The CDR3 region has the DNA TGCAGTGCTCGAGACCCGGGACTAGCGGTATACGAGCAGCACTTC. This translates into CSARDPGLAVYEQHF.

Comments on this clonotype: A read error may be the cause here, since a much bigger clone is one base away. This CDR3 is missing its conserved last phenylalanine or tryptophan, likely due to a read error. The chain joins TRBV12-3 or TRBV12-4 to TRBJ1-1; D not certain. This CDR3 is 17 amino acids long. Trimming pared 1 base from V and 1 base from J, leaving 16 bases between. CDR3 sequence: CASSLVTGELENTEAFS. In nucleotides, the CDR3 is TGTGCCAGCAGTTTAGTCACCGGGGAGTTAGAGAACACTGAAGCTTTCTCT.

The chain recombines TRBV28 with TRBJ1-2, with a weak D call TRBD1 (5 bases). The V end lost 6 bases, the J end lost 0 bases, and 20 bases lay between the germline ends. CDR1 and CDR2 (germline): MDHEN, SYDVKM. The CDR3 covers 17 residues. CDR3 nucleotide sequence: TGTGCCAGCAGCCCTGCGGGACCCTCCGTCTCTAACTATGGCTACACCTTC. Its protein product is CASSPAGPSVSNYGYTF.

For this clonotype: It may be a read error: a sequence one base away is much more abundant. Here the CDR3 reads CSALTSSEQYF. CDR3 DNA sequence: TGCAGTGCTTTAACTAGTTCCGAGCAGTACTTC. The chain joins TRBV20-1 to TRBJ2-7; a possible D gene is TRBD2 (5 bases). The CDR3 length is 11 residues. Trimming took off 5 bases at V and 6 bases at J, with 11 bases between the two ends. Looked up from germline, CDR1 is DFQATT and CDR2 is SNEGSKA (reference sequence).

This clonotype was seen a handful of times. This chain links TRBV9 with TRBJ2-1, with 12 positions matching TRBD2. After removal of 3 bases from V and 8 bases from J, the junction contained 12 bases not matched to a gene. Germline CDR1 SGDLS, CDR2 YYNGEE. There are 17 residues in the CDR3. The DNA of the CDR3 is TGTGCCAGCAGCGAGAACCCTTCACTAGCGGGGGGTGATGAGCAGTTCTTC. This codes for CASSENPSLAGGDEQFF.

This clonotype was observed once. A much larger clone differs by one base, so this may be a read error. The rearrangement links TRBV7-9 to TRBJ2-2; TRBD2 agrees at 9 bases. From germline, CDR1 is SEHNR and CDR2 FQNEAQ (reference sequence). This CDR3 is 16 amino acids long. CDR3 DNA sequence: TGTGCCAGCATCCTCGGGGGACTAGCCGAAACCGGGGAGCCGTTTTTT. It codes for CASILGGLAETGEPFF.

In regard to this clonotype: A much larger clone sits a single nucleotide away, making a read error possible. The chain links TRBV6-1 to TRBJ2-7; D not certain. This CDR3 contains 14 residues. Per germline, CDR1 MNHNS and CDR2 SASEGT. Here the CDR3 reads CASSPMDGSYDQYF. CDR3 DNA sequence: TGTGCCAGCAGCCCCATGGACGGCTCCTACGATCAGTACTTC.

The V and J genes are TRBV7-9 and TRBJ2-6; the D is unclear. The germline V and J ends were trimmed by 5 bases and 4 bases, with 18 bases remaining between them. This CDR3 is 17 amino acids long. Germline lookup yields CDR1 SEHNR and CDR2 FQNEAQ (reference sequence). The CDR3 sequence: CASSTDLYGSGANVLTF. The DNA of the CDR3 is TGTGCCAGCAGCACCGACCTTTACGGCTCAGGGGCCAACGTCCTGACTTTC.

The chain couples TRBV11-2 to TRBJ2-7; a weak D match, TRBD2 (6 bases). From germline, CDR1 is SGHAT and CDR2 FQNNGV. Trimming took off 5 bases at V and 3 bases at J, with 17 bases between the two ends. The CDR3 spans 15 residues. The CDR3 sequence is CASSGIAEAFYEQYF. For the CDR3, the DNA is TGTGCCAGCAGCGGTATAGCGGAGGCCTTCTACGAGCAGTACTTC.

A word on this clonotype: One base away lies a much larger clone, so this may be a sequencing read error. The CDR3 reads CASSFPQVSEAFF. The CDR3 bases are TGTGCCAGCAGCTTTCCTCAGGTCTCTGAAGCTTTCTTT. This chain links TRBV7-2 with TRBJ1-1; D gene ambiguous. The CDR3 consists of 13 residues. The germline gives CDR1 SGHTA, CDR2 FQGNSA. V lost 3 bases and J 6 bases, leaving 11 bases between the germline ends.

The chain couples TRBV27 to TRBJ2-7; D is perhaps TRBD2 (6 bases). The V end lost 4 bases, the J end lost 2 bases, and 15 bases lay between the germline ends. CDR3 size: 15 residues. Germline V CDR1 and CDR2: MNHEY, SMNVEV (reference sequence). CDR3 in amino acids: CASSSTGTSPYEQYF. DNA for the CDR3: TGTGCCAGCAGTTCTACCGGGACTTCTCCCTACGAGCAGTACTTC.

This clonotype was recorded at least ten times. The V call is TRBV30, the J call TRBJ2-3; TRBD2 matches 9 bases. This CDR3 has 13 residues. Germline loops: CDR1 GTSNPN, CDR2 SVGIG (reference sequence). V lost 5 bases and J lost 1; bases outside the gene matches: 1. The DNA of the CDR3 is TGTGCCTGGCGGACTAGCGGCACAGATACGCAGTATTTT. Translated, it gives CAWRTSGTDTQYF.

This clonotype was counted many times. This chain connects TRBV16 to TRBJ2-3; TRBD2 matches 9 bases. V lost 6 bases to trimming and J lost 1 base; unmatched junction nucleotides: 5. CDR3 size: 15 residues. Germline values: CDR1 KGHSY, CDR2 FQNENV. CDR3 sequence (DNA): TGTGCCAGCAGTCCCAGACTAGCGGGCACAGATACGCAGTATTTT. Protein product: CASSPRLAGTDTQYF.

Ten or more counts support this clonotype. The chain couples TRBV4-1 to TRBJ2-3, with 9 bases fitting TRBD2. Germline CDR1 MGHRA, CDR2 YSYEKL. The CDR3 contains 16 residues. V was clipped by 2 bases and J by 2 bases; unmatched bases: 5. The CDR3 here is CASSQPGTSLTDTQYF. The DNA of the CDR3 is TGCGCCAGCAGCCAACCCGGGACTAGCCTCACAGATACGCAGTATTTT.

The chain carries TRBV5-5 and TRBJ2-6, with a possible D match to TRBD1 (6 bases). With 4 bases removed from V and 2 bases from J, the gap between germline ends came to 16 bases. This CDR3 has 17 amino acids. Germline V gene lookup returns CDR1 SGHKS and CDR2 YYEKEE (reference sequence). CDR3 in DNA: TGTGCCAGCAGCGGCACCGGGACATCAGCTGGGGCCAACGTCCTGACTTTC. Translating gives CASSGTGTSAGANVLTF.

This clonotype was counted ten times or more. V and J are TRBV30 and TRBJ2-3, with D hard to call. V was clipped by 5 bases and J by 7 bases, with 10 bases between them. This CDR3 is built from 11 residues. Looked up from germline, CDR1 is GTSNPN and CDR2 is SVGIG (reference sequence). The CDR3 nucleotides read TGTGCCTGGGGCGTGGTTAATACGCAGTATTTT. It codes for CAWGVVNTQYF.

This clonotype was seen ten or more times. This chain joins TRBV29-1 and TRBJ2-2; no clear D. Trimming took 6 bases from V and 2 from J, leaving 10 bases between them. Germline V lookup: CDR1 SQVTM, CDR2 ANQGSEA. The CDR3 has 13 amino acids. The DNA for the CDR3 is TGCAGCGTCCGGGCCATCAACACCGGGGAGCTGTTTTTT. Its translation is CSVRAINTGELFF.

J is TRBJ2-2 and V is TRBV6-6, with D possibly TRBD2 on 5 matching bases. There are 17 residues in the CDR3. The germline CDR1 and CDR2 sequences are MNHNY and SVGAGI (reference sequence). V was cut by 0 bases and J by 1 base, with 12 bases left in between. The CDR3 reads CASSYSAPGLNTGELFF. The DNA of the CDR3 is TGTGCCAGCAGTTACTCCGCGCCGGGATTGAACACCGGGGAGCTGTTTTTT.

There are many counts of this clonotype. The chain couples TRBV28 to TRBJ1-1; 7 bases align to TRBD1. Germline lookup yields CDR1 MDHEN and CDR2 SYDVKM. The CDR3 runs to 11 residues. J was trimmed by 4 bases and V by 8 bases; bases with no gene match: 1. The CDR3 DNA reads as TGTGCCAGCCGGGACAGCACTGAAGCTTTCTTT. Residues: CASRDSTEAFF.

This clonotype was seen many times. The chain has TRBV7-8 and TRBJ1-1; 7 positions agree with TRBD1. The trim removed 4 bases at V and 1 base at J, leaving 12 bases unmatched. The CDR3 runs 17 residues. Germline V gene lookup returns CDR1 SGHVS and CDR2 FQNEAQ. The CDR3 DNA reads as TGTGCCAGCAGCTCCCCAATTACAGGGGCCGGGAACACTGAAGCTTTCTTT. Encoded protein: CASSSPITGAGNTEAFF.

This clonotype was detected once. A much larger clone differs from this one at a single base, so this may be a read error. The chain is built from TRBV7-9 and TRBJ2-7; tentative D call: TRBD1 (5 bases). Germline CDR1 reads SEHNR; CDR2 reads FQNEAQ (reference sequence). The CDR3 consists of 15 residues. This CDR3 reads CASSLVPGNSYAQYF. The CDR3 DNA follows: TGTGCCAGCAGCTTAGTACCAGGGAACTCTTACGCGCAGTACTTC.

This clonotype was counted a few times. V is TRBV4-2 and J is TRBJ2-2; 9 bases agree with TRBD1. Trimming at V came to 2 bases and at J to 4 bases, leaving 5 bases not matched to a gene. The germline gives CDR1 LGHNA, CDR2 YNFKEQ. The length of the CDR3 is 16 residues. CDR3 protein: CASSQPGQGTTGELFF. DNA for the CDR3: TGTGCCAGCAGCCAACCGGGACAGGGTACCACCGGGGAGCTGTTTTTT.

This clonotype was recorded a few times. The CDR3 sequence is CAGPGGTGELFF. CDR3 DNA: TGTGCCGGCCCAGGGGGCACCGGGGAGCTGTTTTTT. The chain recombines TRBV30 with TRBJ2-2; 7 bases align to TRBD1. Germline V gene data show CDR1 as GTSNPN and CDR2 as SVGIG (reference sequence). The V gene end was trimmed by 8 bases and the J gene end by 4 bases; junction bases not matched to a gene: 4. The CDR3 is 12 residues long.

This chain connects TRBV12-3 or TRBV12-4 to TRBJ2-1; 8 positions match TRBD1. V was pared by 6 bases and J by 5 bases, with 6 bases of the junction left unmatched. The CDR3 runs to 14 residues. Here the CDR3 reads CASSRTGIHNEQFF. CDR3 sequence (DNA): TGTGCCAGCAGCCGGACAGGGATCCACAATGAGCAGTTCTTC.